This TCR beta chain was identified during a study of blood T cell repertoires in COVID-19. At the level of the study: Samples taken during acute and convalescent COVID-19 were collected in the United States, Italy and Spain. The cDNA or gDNA used as material had been derived from T cells, B-cell-depleted T cells, or PBMCs.

Per the study methods: Reference gene primer amplification gave estimated nucleated cell counts. Generated by immunoSEQ multiplex PCR, the TCRdb table keeps only in-frame clones and is missing some. That table is the source of V, J and clone size, and D and trimming were worked out from the DNA. The table lists about 57,000 clones, roughly 85% of them singletons, with 32% in the top ten. Germline values: CDR1 SGHRS, CDR2 YFSETQ. V shed 6 bases and J 2 bases; nucleotides not matched to a gene: 9. The CDR3 consists of 15 residues. This clone appeared once. This clonotype was sampled from a human donor in a cohort sampled during active COVID-19. The sequencing sample was made of peripheral blood. The rearrangement uses TRBV5-1 and TRBJ2-7; TRBD1 aligns across 9 bases. The CDR3 sequence: CASTKGQGKAYEQYF. DNA of the CDR3: TGCGCCAGCACCAAAGGACAGGGGAAAGCCTACGAGCAGTACTTC.